A single sample is the source of the 25 T cell receptor beta chains below, sequenced in a study of blood T cell repertoires in COVID-19. Sequencing used immunoSEQ multiplex PCR; TCRdb keeps in-frame clones, though not all of them. This table holds about 200,000 clones, around 82% found once. Source material: PBMCs or T cells enriched from blood (not recorded which). Receptors were obtained from a woman aged 40 to 50 with acute COVID-19.

This chain uses TRBV6-5 with TRBJ2-2; D may be TRBD1 (6 bases). The CDR3 is 14 residues long. Trimming shortened V by 5 bases and J by 1 base, and 8 bases separated the two germline ends. Per germline, CDR1 MNHEY and CDR2 SVGAGI. The CDR3 nucleotides are TGTGCCAGCAGTACGGGACAGAACACCGGGGAGCTGTTTTTT. Its translation is CASSTGQNTGELFF.

The gene calls are TRBV28 and TRBJ1-2; 7 bases are a match to TRBD1. Unmatched junction bases numbered 8, after V lost 7 bases and J lost 3 bases. The CDR3 contains 14 residues. Germline loops: CDR1 MDHEN, CDR2 SYDVKM. CDR3 residues: CASTRPTGHYGYTF. DNA of the CDR3: TGTGCCAGCACCCGCCCGACAGGGCACTATGGCTACACCTTC.

In DNA, the CDR3 is TGTGCCACCGGGACTAGCGGGAGGCGGGAAGAGACCCAGTACTTC. The encoded protein is CATGTSGRREETQYF. V usage is TRBV10-3 and J usage is TRBJ2-5; 15 bases are a match to TRBD2. CDR3 length equals 15 residues. Losses at the gene ends were 10 bases for V and 3 bases for J; bases not matched to a gene: 6. Per the germline V gene, CDR1 is ENHRY and CDR2 is SYGVKD.

This clone has just one count. V usage is TRBV14 and J usage is TRBJ2-1; 8 nucleotides agree with TRBD2. CDR3 length: 16 residues. V trimming: 5 bases; J trimming: 6 bases; junction bases outside the gene matches: 12. Germline V CDR1 and CDR2: SGHDN, FVKESK. The CDR3: CASSDLGLAGFNEQFF. CDR3 DNA: TGTGCCAGCAGCGACCTTGGGCTAGCGGGCTTCAATGAGCAGTTCTTC.

The chain has TRBV18 and TRBJ2-3, with 8 positions matching TRBD2. This CDR3 spans 15 amino acids. Germline lookup yields CDR1 KGHSH and CDR2 LQKENI. The V segment lost 3 bases and the J segment 2 bases; nucleotides outside the gene matches: 4. CDR3 loop: CASSPRRGDTDTQYF. CDR3 nucleotide sequence: TGTGCCAGCTCACCCCGGCGGGGGGACACAGATACGCAGTATTTT.

V usage is TRBV10-3 and J usage is TRBJ2-5; 9 nucleotides agree with TRBD1. V shed 5 bases, J shed 1 base, and the junction held 5 bases outside the gene matches. This CDR3 has 15 residues. The germline V gene has CDR1 ENHRY and CDR2 SYGVKD. The CDR3 nucleotides read TGTGCCATCAGTATCGGGACAGGGCCCCAAGAGACCCAGTACTTC. Residues: CAISIGTGPQETQYF.

CDR3 in amino acids: CASSLAAGGTDTQYF. In DNA form, the CDR3 reads TGTGCCAGCAGCTTAGCAGCGGGGGGTACAGATACGCAGTATTTT. This chain uses TRBV13 with TRBJ2-3; the match to TRBD2 covers 9 bases. After removal of 1 base from V and 3 bases from J, the junction contained 2 bases not matched to a gene. The germline V gene encodes CDR1 PRHDT and CDR2 FYEKMQ (reference sequence). CDR3 length: 15 residues.

About this clone: The identical CDR3 is also encoded by other nucleotide sequences in the sample. The chain employs TRBV7-3 and TRBJ2-1; D is possibly TRBD2 (5 bases). Trimming pared 1 base from V and 2 bases from J, leaving 12 bases between. The germline V gene encodes CDR1 SGHTA and CDR2 FQGTGA. CDR3 length equals 16 residues. CDR3 sequence reads: CASSLSGSGTYNEQFF. The CDR3 DNA sequence: TGTGCCAGCAGCTTAAGTGGAAGCGGCACCTACAATGAGCAGTTCTTC.

The gene calls are TRBV12-5 and TRBJ1-1; TRBD1 matches at 8 bases. Germline values: CDR1 LGHNT, CDR2 FRNRAP. V lost 7 bases, J lost 1 base, and 5 bases stayed unmatched. This CDR3 contains 14 residues. CDR3 DNA: TGTGCTAGTGCCCTACAGGGGGGGAACACTGAAGCTTTCTTT. Its protein is CASALQGGNTEAFF.

This clone was picked up one time. The rearrangement links TRBV10-3 to TRBJ1-2, with D perhaps matching TRBD1 (6 bases). Germline V gene sequence: CDR1 ENHRY, CDR2 SYGVKD. V gave up 10 bases and J gave up 6 bases, with 18 bases separating them. This CDR3 has 13 residues. Written as DNA, the CDR3 is TGTGCCACGAACAGGGAAACGAAGGATGGCTACACCTTC. This codes for CATNRETKDGYTF.

The chain uses TRBV5-1 and TRBJ2-1; TRBD2 matches 9 bases. Germline V gene data show CDR1 as SGHRS and CDR2 as YFSETQ. This CDR3 region has 18 residues. The trim removed 1 base at V and 1 base at J, leaving 9 bases unmatched. In DNA, the CDR3 is TGCGCCAGCAGCTTGACCACTCTAGCGGGGTCGTCCTACAATGAGCAGTTCTTC. Translated: CASSLTTLAGSSYNEQFF.

The chain uses TRBV19 and TRBJ1-2; 10 bases agree with TRBD1. The trim removed 5 bases at V and 8 bases at J, leaving 8 bases unmatched. The CDR3 is 14 amino acids. CDR1 is LNHDA, CDR2 SQIVND, per germline (reference sequence). CDR3 loop: CASSLDRGPRGYTF. The CDR3 region has the DNA TGTGCCAGTAGTCTTGACAGGGGGCCTCGCGGCTACACCTTC.

This chain links TRBV29-1 with TRBJ2-7; 7 nucleotides align to TRBD1. This CDR3 is built from 12 residues. The V gene's germline CDR1 is SQVTM and CDR2 ANQGSEA. V dropped 2 bases and J dropped 5; count of bases not matched to a gene: 3. The CDR3 here is CSVEQGVHEQYF. DNA for the CDR3: TGCAGCGTTGAACAGGGGGTCCACGAGCAGTACTTC.

This chain joins TRBV19 and TRBJ1-2; TRBD1 is a possible D gene (6 bases). Germline V gene sequence: CDR1 LNHDA, CDR2 SQIVND (reference sequence). This CDR3 contains 14 residues. The germline V and J ends were trimmed by 2 bases and 2 bases, with 9 bases remaining between them. CDR3 coding DNA: TGTGCCAGTAGTATACAGGGGCGGAACTATGGCTACACCTTC. It specifies CASSIQGRNYGYTF.

The V gene is TRBV19, the J gene TRBJ2-3, with 7 bases matching TRBD2. The CDR3 has 16 residues. The V and J ends lost 4 bases and 1 base, in that order; junction bases with no gene match: 8. Germline CDR1 is LNHDA and CDR2 is SQIVND (reference sequence). The CDR3 loop reads CASSSQRDQGTDTQYF. The CDR3 coding sequence is TGTGCCAGTAGTAGTCAGCGGGACCAGGGCACAGATACGCAGTATTTT.

The chain couples TRBV28 to TRBJ2-5; a possible D gene is TRBD1 (6 bases). From germline, CDR1 is MDHEN and CDR2 SYDVKM. CDR3 length: 12 residues. Trimming shortened V by 5 bases and J by 6 bases, and 10 bases separated the two germline ends. The CDR3 reads CASSIGGKTQYF. The CDR3 DNA is TGTGCCAGCAGTATAGGGGGAAAGACCCAGTACTTC.

The V call is TRBV18, the J call TRBJ2-7; D ambiguous. The germline V gene has CDR1 KGHSH and CDR2 LQKENI. CDR3 length: 15 residues. V lost 2 bases and J lost 0, with 11 bases in between. The CDR3 DNA reads as TGTGCCAGCTCACCAGAGAAGAGAAGCTCCTACGAGCAGTACTTC. Translating gives CASSPEKRSSYEQYF.

The chain is built from TRBV24-1 and TRBJ2-1; 7 bases are shared with TRBD2. In germline, CDR1 is KGHDR, CDR2 SFDVKD. With V trimmed by 1 base and J by 9 bases, 11 bases remained unmatched. The CDR3 loop spans 16 amino acids. This CDR3 reads CATSDLVGRKFTEQFF. CDR3 DNA sequence: TGTGCCACCAGTGATTTAGTCGGGAGGAAGTTCACTGAGCAGTTCTTC.

The J gene is TRBJ2-7, the V gene TRBV29-1; 9 nucleotides align to TRBD1. Unmatched junction bases numbered 2, after V lost 5 bases and J lost 0 bases. The CDR3 runs to 13 residues. Germline V gene lookup returns CDR1 SQVTM and CDR2 ANQGSEA. The CDR3 coding sequence is TGCAGCGTTCTGACAGGGGGCTCCTACGAGCAGTACTTC. Protein product: CSVLTGGSYEQYF.

This chain uses TRBV7-2 with TRBJ2-2, with 8 bases that match TRBD2. Losses at the gene ends were 2 bases for V and 1 base for J; bases not matched to a gene: 3. The CDR3 sequence is 16 residues long. Germline CDR1 SGHTA, CDR2 FQGNSA. In nucleotides, the CDR3 is TGTGCCAGCAGCTTAAACGGGAGGGGGAACACCGGGGAGCTGTTTTTT. Translation gives CASSLNGRGNTGELFF.

The chain employs TRBV18 and TRBJ1-5, with a tentative D call TRBD1 (6 bases). V lost 3 bases and J 5 bases, leaving 14 bases between the germline ends. This CDR3 comprises 15 residues. Germline CDR1 KGHSH, CDR2 LQKENI. CDR3 DNA: TGTGCCAGCTCACCTTTACAGGGCCGGGATCAGCCCCAGCATTTT. Its protein is CASSPLQGRDQPQHF.

This clone was observed once. The V call is TRBV18, the J call TRBJ1-3; no reliable D call. The V gene lost 6 bases and the J gene lost 4 bases, with 19 bases spanning the gap. Germline V gene lookup returns CDR1 KGHSH and CDR2 LQKENI. This CDR3 spans 16 amino acids. The CDR3 nucleotides read TGTGCCAGCTCCGCCGTCGCAGAAAGAACAGGAAACACCATATATTTT. This translates into CASSAVAERTGNTIYF.

This clone has more than one count but fewer than ten. This rearrangement joins TRBV20-1 to TRBJ1-5; D unclear. The CDR3 has 11 amino acids. CDR1 is DFQATT and CDR2 is SNEGSKA in the germline V gene (reference sequence). The V and J ends lost 5 bases and 9 bases respectively, with 11 bases between them. Written as DNA, the CDR3 is TGCAGTGCTGACACCGCCGGGCCCCAGCATTTT. Translating it yields CSADTAGPQHF.

The rearrangement links TRBV24-1 to TRBJ1-5; unclear D gene. This CDR3 contains 14 residues. Germline-derived CDR1 and CDR2 are KGHDR and SFDVKD. V was clipped by 5 bases and J by 3 bases, with 10 bases between them. The CDR3 sequence: CATSVAGDNQPQHF. The CDR3 bases are TGTGCCACCAGTGTGGCCGGGGACAATCAGCCCCAGCATTTT.

The V gene is TRBV2, the J gene TRBJ2-2, with D perhaps TRBD1 (6 bases). V lost 6 bases and J 5 bases, leaving 16 bases between the germline ends. This CDR3 comprises 15 residues. CDR1 and CDR2 from the germline V gene are SNHLY and FYNNEI. The CDR3 protein is CASRPIGQTTGELFF. CDR3 in DNA: TGTGCCAGCAGACCCATCGGACAGACGACCGGGGAGCTGTTTTTT.